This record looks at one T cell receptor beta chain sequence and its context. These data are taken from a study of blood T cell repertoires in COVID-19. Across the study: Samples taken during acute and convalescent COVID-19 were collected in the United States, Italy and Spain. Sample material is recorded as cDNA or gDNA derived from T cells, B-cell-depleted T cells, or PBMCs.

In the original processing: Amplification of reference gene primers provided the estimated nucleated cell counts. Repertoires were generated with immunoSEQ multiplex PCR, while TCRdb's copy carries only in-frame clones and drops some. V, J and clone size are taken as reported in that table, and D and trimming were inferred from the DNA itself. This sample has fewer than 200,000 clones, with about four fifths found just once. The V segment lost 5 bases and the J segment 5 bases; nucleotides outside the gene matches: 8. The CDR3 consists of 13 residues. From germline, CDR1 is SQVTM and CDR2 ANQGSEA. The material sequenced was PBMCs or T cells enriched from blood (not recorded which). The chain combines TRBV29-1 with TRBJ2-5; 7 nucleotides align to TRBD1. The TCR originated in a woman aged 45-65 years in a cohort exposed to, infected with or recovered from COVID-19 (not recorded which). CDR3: CSVFKTGDETQYF. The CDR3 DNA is TGCAGCGTTTTCAAAACAGGGGACGAGACCCAGTACTTC.